These 10 T cell receptor beta chains share one sample of origin, sequenced in a study of OX40 agonist ivuxolimab in advanced cancers. Assay: immunoSEQ multiplex PCR; the TCRdb copy retains only in-frame clones and omits some. The table has 9,000 to 13,000 clones, roughly 78% seen once; the top ten hold approximately 40%. Sequenced material: CD4+ or CD8+ T cells sorted from blood, taken in a trial of the OX40 agonist ivuxolimab. Every receptor here comes from an adult with an advanced solid tumor such as melanoma, head and neck, liver or kidney cancer.

The chain joins TRBV9 to TRBJ2-1; unclear D gene. The CDR3 totals 12 residues. CDR1 and CDR2 (germline): SGDLS, YYNGEE. The V end was cut by 3 bases, the J end by 5 bases, with 6 bases between. CDR3 sequence reads: CASSERDNEQFF. In DNA, the CDR3 is TGTGCCAGCAGCGAAAGAGACAATGAGCAGTTCTTC.

The chain joins TRBV5-1 to TRBJ2-7; 11 bases map to TRBD1. This CDR3 has 16 amino acids. V dropped 0 bases and J dropped 5; count of bases not matched to a gene: 7. Germline lookup yields CDR1 SGHRS and CDR2 YFSETQ. CDR3 protein: CASSLEGTGGRDEQYF. DNA for the CDR3: TGCGCCAGCAGCTTGGAGGGGACAGGGGGGCGGGACGAGCAGTACTTC.

The V gene is TRBV7-9, the J gene TRBJ2-7, with D possibly being TRBD1 (5 bases). The V and J ends lost 5 bases and 2 bases respectively, with 13 bases between them. In germline, CDR1 is SEHNR, CDR2 FQNEAQ (reference sequence). CDR3 length: 14 amino acids. CDR3 sequence reads: CASSPTGAPYEQYF. DNA of the CDR3: TGTGCCAGCAGCCCAACAGGTGCCCCCTACGAGCAGTACTTC.

J is TRBJ2-7 and V is TRBV6-1; D possibly corresponds to TRBD2 (5 bases). This CDR3 comprises 15 residues. The ends were cut back, 4 bases at V and 5 bases at J, with 18 bases in the middle. Per the germline V gene, CDR1 is MNHNS and CDR2 is SASEGT. DNA for the CDR3: TGTGCCAGCAGTGGGGAAGTAGGTGGGAGTGACGAGCAGTACTTC. The encoded protein is CASSGEVGGSDEQYF.

The chain is built from TRBV11-3 and TRBJ2-7, with 9 bases lining up with TRBD1. The CDR3 runs 12 residues. Trimming removed 5 bases from V and 6 bases from J; junction bases left unmatched: 2. Germline assignment: CDR1 SGHNT and CDR2 YENEEA. CDR3 DNA: TGTGCCAGCAGCCAGGACAGGGGCGAGCAGTACTTC. It translates to CASSQDRGEQYF.

The chain combines TRBV28 with TRBJ2-3; 7 bases align to TRBD1. The V gene end was trimmed by 6 bases and the J gene end by 1 base; junction bases not matched to a gene: 7. Germline loops: CDR1 MDHEN, CDR2 SYDVKM. This CDR3 spans 15 amino acids. CDR3 DNA: TGTGCCAGCAGCTTCAGGGGGACCCGCACAGATACGCAGTATTTT. Amino acid sequence: CASSFRGTRTDTQYF.

With respect to this clone: This may arise from a read error, as a much more abundant clone is one base away. This chain connects TRBV6-4 to TRBJ2-1, with a possible D match to TRBD1 (6 bases). V lost 0 bases and J lost 7, with 7 bases in between. The CDR3 spans 13 residues. The germline CDR1 and CDR2 sequences are MRHNA and SNTAGT. The CDR3: CASSDSDRNEQFF. The CDR3 DNA reads as TGTGCCAGCAGTGACTCCGACAGGAATGAGCAGTTCTTC.

For the CDR3, the DNA is TGTGCCAGCAGCTCCCGGGACAGCTATGGCTACACCTTC. Protein: CASSSRDSYGYTF. The chain links TRBV7-6 to TRBJ1-2; 7 bases align to TRBD1. Germline CDR1 SGHVS, CDR2 FNYEAQ. V trimming: 4 bases; J trimming: 4 bases; junction bases outside the gene matches: 3. The CDR3 spans 13 residues.

The chain has TRBV12-1 and TRBJ2-3; the DNA was not used to check the table's D call, TRBD1. TRBV12-1 constitutes a pseudogene. This CDR3 contains 16 residues. The CDR3 coding sequence is TGTGCCAGCAGTCTTGCGGGACAGCCATTCACAGATACGCAGTATTTT. Amino acid sequence: CASSLAGQPFTDTQYF.

The rearrangement uses TRBV19 and TRBJ2-4; D is ambiguous. Trimming took 1 base from V and 9 from J, leaving 7 bases between them. CDR1 is LNHDA and CDR2 is SQIVND in the germline V gene (reference sequence). The CDR3 is made up of 12 amino acids. The CDR3, as DNA: TGTGCCAGTAGTATAGGCAGGAGCATTCAGTACTTC. Its translation is CASSIGRSIQYF.